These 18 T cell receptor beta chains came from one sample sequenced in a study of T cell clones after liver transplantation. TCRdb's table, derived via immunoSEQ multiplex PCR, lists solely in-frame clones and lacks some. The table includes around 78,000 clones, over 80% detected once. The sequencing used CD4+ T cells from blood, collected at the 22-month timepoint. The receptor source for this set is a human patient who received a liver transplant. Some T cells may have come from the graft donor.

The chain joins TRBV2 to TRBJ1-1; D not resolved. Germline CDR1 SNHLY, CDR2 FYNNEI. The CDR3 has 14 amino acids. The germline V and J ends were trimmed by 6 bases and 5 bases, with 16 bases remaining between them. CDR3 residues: CASRYRERATEAFF. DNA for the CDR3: TGTGCCAGCAGGTACCGGGAAAGGGCGACTGAAGCTTTCTTT.

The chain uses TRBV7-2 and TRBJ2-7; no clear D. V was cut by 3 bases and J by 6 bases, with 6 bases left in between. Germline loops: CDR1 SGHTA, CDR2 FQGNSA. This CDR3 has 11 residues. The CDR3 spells CASSFSIEQYF. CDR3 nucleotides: TGTGCCAGCAGCTTTAGTATCGAGCAGTACTTC.

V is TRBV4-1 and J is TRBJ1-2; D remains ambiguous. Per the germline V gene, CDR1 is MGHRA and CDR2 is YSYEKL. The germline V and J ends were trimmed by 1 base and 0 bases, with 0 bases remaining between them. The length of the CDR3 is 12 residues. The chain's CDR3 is CASSQANYGYTF. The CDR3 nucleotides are TGCGCCAGCAGCCAAGCTAACTATGGCTACACCTTC.

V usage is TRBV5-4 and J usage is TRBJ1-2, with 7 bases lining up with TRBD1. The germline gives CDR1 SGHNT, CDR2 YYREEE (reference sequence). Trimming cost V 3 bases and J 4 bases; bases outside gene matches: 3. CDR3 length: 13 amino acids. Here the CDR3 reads CASSSTGPYGYTF. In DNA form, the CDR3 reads TGTGCCAGCAGCTCGACAGGGCCCTATGGCTACACCTTC.

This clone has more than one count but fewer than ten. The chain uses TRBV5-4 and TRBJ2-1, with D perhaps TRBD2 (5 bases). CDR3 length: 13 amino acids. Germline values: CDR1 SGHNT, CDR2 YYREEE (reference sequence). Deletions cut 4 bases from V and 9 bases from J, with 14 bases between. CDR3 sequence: CASSPGVRVEQFF. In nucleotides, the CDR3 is TGTGCCAGCAGCCCCGGGGTGCGGGTTGAGCAGTTCTTC.

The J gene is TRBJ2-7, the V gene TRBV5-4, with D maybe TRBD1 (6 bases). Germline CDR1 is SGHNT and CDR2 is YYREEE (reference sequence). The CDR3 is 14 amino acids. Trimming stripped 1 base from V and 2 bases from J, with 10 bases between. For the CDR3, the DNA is TGTGCCAGCAGCTTGAATACAGGGCCCTACGAGCAGTACTTC. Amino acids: CASSLNTGPYEQYF.

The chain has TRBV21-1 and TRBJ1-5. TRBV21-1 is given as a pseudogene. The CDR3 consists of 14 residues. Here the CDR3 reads CASSKRRSNQPQHF. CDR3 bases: TGTGCCAGCAGCAAAAGACGTAGCAATCAGCCCCAGCATTTT.

This CDR3 reads CASTLRRKETQYF. CDR3 coding DNA: TGTGCCAGCACCCTAAGGAGGAAGGAGACCCAGTACTTC. V is TRBV28 and J is TRBJ2-5, with D perhaps TRBD2 (5 bases). Trimming removed 7 bases at V and 5 bases at J, with 14 bases between. The CDR3 sequence is 13 residues long. CDR1 and CDR2 from the germline V gene are MDHEN and SYDVKM.

The chain's CDR3 is CASSLSAGGGTEAFF. The CDR3 coding sequence is TGTGCCAGCAGCTTATCTGCAGGGGGGGGCACTGAAGCTTTCTTT. The chain links TRBV11-2 to TRBJ1-1; 7 nucleotides line up with TRBD1. V lost 2 bases to trimming and J lost 4 bases; unmatched junction nucleotides: 7. Germline V gene sequence: CDR1 SGHAT, CDR2 FQNNGV. The CDR3 contains 15 residues.

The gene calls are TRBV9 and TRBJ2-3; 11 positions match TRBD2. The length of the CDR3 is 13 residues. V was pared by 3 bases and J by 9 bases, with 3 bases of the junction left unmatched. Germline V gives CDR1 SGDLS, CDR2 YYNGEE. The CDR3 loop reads CASSETSGTTQYF. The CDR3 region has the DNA TGTGCCAGCAGCGAGACTAGCGGGACAACGCAGTATTTT.

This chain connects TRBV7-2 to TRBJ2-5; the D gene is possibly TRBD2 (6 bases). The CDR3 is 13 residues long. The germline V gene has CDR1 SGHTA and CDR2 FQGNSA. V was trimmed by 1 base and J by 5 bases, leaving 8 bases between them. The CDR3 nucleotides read TGTGCCAGCAGCTTAGGCCGGGGGGAGACCCAGTACTTC. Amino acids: CASSLGRGETQYF. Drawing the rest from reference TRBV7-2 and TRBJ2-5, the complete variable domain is GAGVSQSPSNKVTEKGKDVELRCDPISGHTALYWYRQSLGQGLEFLIYFQGNSAPDKSGLPSDRFSAERTGGSVSTLTIQRTQQEDSAVYLCASSLGRGETQYFGPGTRLLVL.

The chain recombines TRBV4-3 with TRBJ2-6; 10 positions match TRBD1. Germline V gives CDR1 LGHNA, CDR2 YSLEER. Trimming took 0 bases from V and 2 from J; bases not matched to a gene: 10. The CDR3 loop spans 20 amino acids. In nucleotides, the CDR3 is TGCGCCAGCAGCCAAGATCGGGACAGGGGTGATGGCACTGGGGCCAACGTCCTGACTTTC. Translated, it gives CASSQDRDRGDGTGANVLTF.

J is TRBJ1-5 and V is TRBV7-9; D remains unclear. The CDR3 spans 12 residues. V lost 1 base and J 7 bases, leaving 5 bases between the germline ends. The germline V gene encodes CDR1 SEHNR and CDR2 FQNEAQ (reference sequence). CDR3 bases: TGTGCCAGCAGCTTAGTGGGACAGCCCCAGCATTTT. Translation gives CASSLVGQPQHF.

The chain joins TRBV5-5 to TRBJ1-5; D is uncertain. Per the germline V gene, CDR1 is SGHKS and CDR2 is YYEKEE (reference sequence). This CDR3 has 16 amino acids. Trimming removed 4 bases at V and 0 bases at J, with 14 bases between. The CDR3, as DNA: TGTGCCAGCAGCCGTGACGGTTCCAGTAGCAATCAGCCCCAGCATTTT. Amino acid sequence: CASSRDGSSSNQPQHF.

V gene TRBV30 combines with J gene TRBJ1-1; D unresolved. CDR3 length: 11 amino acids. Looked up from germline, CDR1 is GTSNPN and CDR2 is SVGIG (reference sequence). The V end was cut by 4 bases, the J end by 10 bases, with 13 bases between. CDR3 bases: TGTGCCTGGACAGGCCCAGTGGGAGCTTTCTTT. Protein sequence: CAWTGPVGAFF.

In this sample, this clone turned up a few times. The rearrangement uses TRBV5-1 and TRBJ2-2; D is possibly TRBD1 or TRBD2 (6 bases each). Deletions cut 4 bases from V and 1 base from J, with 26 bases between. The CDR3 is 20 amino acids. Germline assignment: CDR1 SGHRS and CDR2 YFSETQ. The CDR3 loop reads CASSPFGGTLRQLNTGELFF. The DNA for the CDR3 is TGCGCCAGCAGCCCCTTCGGCGGGACACTACGACAATTGAACACCGGGGAGCTGTTTTTT.

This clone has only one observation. Here the CDR3 reads CASSESRHSGNTIYF. The CDR3 bases are TGTGCCAGCAGTGAGTCCCGACATTCTGGAAACACCATATATTTT. J is TRBJ1-3 and V is TRBV6-1, with no clear D. Germline CDR1 is MNHNS and CDR2 is SASEGT. This CDR3 has 15 amino acids. Trimming left V 3 bases short and J 1 base short, with 10 bases between.

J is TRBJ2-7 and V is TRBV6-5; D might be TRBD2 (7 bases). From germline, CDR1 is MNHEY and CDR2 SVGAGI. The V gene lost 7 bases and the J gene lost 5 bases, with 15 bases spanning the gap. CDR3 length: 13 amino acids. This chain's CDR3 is CASTQRGGHEQYF. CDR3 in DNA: TGTGCCAGCACCCAAAGGGGGGGCCACGAGCAGTACTTC.